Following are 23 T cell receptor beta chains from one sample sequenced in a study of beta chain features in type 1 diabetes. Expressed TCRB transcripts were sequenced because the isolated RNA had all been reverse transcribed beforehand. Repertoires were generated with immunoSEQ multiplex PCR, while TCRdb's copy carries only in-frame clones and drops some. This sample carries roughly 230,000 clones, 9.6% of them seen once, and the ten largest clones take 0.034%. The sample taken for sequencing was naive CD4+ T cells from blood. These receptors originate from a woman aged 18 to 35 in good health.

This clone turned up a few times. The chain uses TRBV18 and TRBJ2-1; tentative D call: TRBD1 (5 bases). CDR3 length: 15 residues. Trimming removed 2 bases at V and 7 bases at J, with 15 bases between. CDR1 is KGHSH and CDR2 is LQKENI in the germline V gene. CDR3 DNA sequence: TGTGCCAGCTCACCAACCGAGGCAGGGCGGAATGAGCAGTTCTTC. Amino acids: CASSPTEAGRNEQFF.

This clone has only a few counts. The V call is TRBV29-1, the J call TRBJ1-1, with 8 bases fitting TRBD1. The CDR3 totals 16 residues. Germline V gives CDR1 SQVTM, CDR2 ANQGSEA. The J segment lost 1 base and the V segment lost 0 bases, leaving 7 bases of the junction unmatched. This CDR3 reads CSVEDPVGTGNTEAFF. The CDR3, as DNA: TGCAGCGTTGAAGACCCGGTCGGGACAGGGAACACTGAAGCTTTCTTT. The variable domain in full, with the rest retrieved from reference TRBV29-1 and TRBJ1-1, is SAVISQKPSRDICQRGTSLTIQCQVDSQVTMMFWYRQQPGQSLTLIATANQGSEATYESGFVIDKFPISRPNLTFSTLTVSNMSPEDSSIYLCSVEDPVGTGNTEAFFGQGTRLTVV.

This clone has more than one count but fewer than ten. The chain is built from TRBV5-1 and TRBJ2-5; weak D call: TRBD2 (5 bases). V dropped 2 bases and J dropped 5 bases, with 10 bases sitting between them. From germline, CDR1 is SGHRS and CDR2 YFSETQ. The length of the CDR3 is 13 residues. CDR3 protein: CASSFRPGETQYF. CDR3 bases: TGCGCCAGCAGCTTCAGGCCGGGGGAGACCCAGTACTTC.

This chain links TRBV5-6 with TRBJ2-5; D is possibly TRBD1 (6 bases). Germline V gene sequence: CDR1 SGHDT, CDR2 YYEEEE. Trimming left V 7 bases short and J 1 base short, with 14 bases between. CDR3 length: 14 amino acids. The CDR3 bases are TGTGCCAGCTTTTCCGGGACAAGCCAAGAGACCCAGTACTTC. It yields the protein CASFSGTSQETQYF.

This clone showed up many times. CDR3 DNA sequence: TGTGCCAGCAGCGAAAGACAGGGGGTGGCCGGGGAGCTGTTTTTT. Its translation is CASSERQGVAGELFF. The J gene is TRBJ2-2, the V gene TRBV9; 9 bases are shared with TRBD1. Germline V CDR1 and CDR2: SGDLS, YYNGEE. The CDR3 sequence is 15 residues long. V trimming: 3 bases; J trimming: 6 bases; junction bases outside the gene matches: 6.

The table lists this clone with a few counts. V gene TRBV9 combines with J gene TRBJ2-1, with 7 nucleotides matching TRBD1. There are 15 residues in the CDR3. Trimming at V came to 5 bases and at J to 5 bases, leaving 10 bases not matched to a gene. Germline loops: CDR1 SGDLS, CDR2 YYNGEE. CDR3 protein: CASSVIGTDHNEQFF. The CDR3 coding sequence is TGTGCCAGCAGTGTTATCGGGACAGACCACAATGAGCAGTTCTTC. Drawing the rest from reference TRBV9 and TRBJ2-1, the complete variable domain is DSGVTQTPKHLITATGQRVTLRCSPRSGDLSVYWYQQSLDQGLQFLIQYYNGEERAKGNILERFSAQQFPDLHSELNLSSLELGDSALYFCASSVIGTDHNEQFFGPGTRLTVL.

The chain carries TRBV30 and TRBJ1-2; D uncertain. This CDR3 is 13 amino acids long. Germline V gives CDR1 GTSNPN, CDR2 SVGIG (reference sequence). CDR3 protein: CVSPGEASYGYTF. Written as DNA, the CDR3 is TGTGTCTCCCCCGGGGAGGCCTCCTATGGCTACACCTTC.

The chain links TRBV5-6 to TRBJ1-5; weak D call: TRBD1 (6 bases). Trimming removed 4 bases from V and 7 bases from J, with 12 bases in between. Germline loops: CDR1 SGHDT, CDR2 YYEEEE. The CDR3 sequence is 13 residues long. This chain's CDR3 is CASSVGGGQPQHF. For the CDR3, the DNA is TGTGCCAGCAGCGTGGGGGGGGGCCAGCCCCAGCATTTT.

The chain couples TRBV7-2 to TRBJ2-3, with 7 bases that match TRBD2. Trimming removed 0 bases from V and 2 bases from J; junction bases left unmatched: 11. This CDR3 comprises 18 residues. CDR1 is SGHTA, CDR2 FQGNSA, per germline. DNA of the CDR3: TGTGCCAGCAGCTTAGCGCTTTCGGCTAGCGGAAACACAGATACGCAGTATTTT. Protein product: CASSLALSASGNTDTQYF.

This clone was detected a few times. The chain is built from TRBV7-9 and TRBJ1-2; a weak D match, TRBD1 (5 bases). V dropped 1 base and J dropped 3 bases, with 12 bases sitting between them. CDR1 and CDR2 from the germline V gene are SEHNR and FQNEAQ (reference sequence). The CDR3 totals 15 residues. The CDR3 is CASSLVLGGDYGYTF. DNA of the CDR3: TGTGCCAGCAGCTTAGTCCTGGGGGGGGACTATGGCTACACCTTC. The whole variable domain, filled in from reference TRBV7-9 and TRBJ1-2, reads DTGVSQNPRHKITKRGQNVTFRCDPISEHNRLYWYRQTLGQGPEFLTYFQNEAQLEKSRLLSDRFSAERPKGSFSTLEIQRTEQGDSAMYLCASSLVLGGDYGYTFGSGTRLTVV.

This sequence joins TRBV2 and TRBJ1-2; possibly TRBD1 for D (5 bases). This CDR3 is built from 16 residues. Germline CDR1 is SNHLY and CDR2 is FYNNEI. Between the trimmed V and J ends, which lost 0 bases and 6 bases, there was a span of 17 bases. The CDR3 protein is CASSEALRGRSDGYTF. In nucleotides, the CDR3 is TGTGCCAGCAGTGAAGCGCTTCGGGGGAGGAGTGATGGCTACACCTTC.

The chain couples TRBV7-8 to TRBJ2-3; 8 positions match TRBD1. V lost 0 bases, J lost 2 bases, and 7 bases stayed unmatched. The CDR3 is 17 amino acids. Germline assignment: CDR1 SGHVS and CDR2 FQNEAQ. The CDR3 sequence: CASSLALRTGNTDTQYF. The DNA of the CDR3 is TGTGCCAGCAGCTTAGCGCTCCGGACAGGGAACACAGATACGCAGTATTTT.

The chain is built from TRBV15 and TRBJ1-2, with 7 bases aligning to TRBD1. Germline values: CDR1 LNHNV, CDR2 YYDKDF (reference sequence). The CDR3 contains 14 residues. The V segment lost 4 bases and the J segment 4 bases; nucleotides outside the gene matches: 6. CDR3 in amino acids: CATSTPGQTYGYTF. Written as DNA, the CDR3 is TGTGCCACCAGCACCCCGGGACAGACCTATGGCTACACCTTC.

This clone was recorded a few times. The CDR3 protein is CASSIGIREAFF. DNA of the CDR3: TGTGCCAGCAGCATCGGGATCCGTGAAGCTTTCTTT. The chain has TRBV7-9 and TRBJ1-1; D is ambiguous. The CDR3 sequence is 12 residues long. Germline CDR1 SEHNR, CDR2 FQNEAQ (reference sequence). Trimming took 5 bases from V and 7 from J, leaving 11 bases between them.

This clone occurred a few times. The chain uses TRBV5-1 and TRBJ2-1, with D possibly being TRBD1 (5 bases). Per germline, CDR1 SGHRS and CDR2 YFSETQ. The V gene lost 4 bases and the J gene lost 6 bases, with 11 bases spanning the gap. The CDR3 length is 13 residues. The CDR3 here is CASSLTGGNEQFF. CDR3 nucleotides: TGCGCCAGCAGCCTAACAGGCGGCAATGAGCAGTTCTTC.

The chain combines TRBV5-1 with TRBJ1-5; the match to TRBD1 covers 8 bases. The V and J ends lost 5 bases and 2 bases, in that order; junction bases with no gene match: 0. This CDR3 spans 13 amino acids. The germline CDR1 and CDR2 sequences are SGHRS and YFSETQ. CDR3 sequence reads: CASRQGGNQPQHF. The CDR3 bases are TGCGCCAGCAGACAGGGGGGCAATCAGCCCCAGCATTTT.

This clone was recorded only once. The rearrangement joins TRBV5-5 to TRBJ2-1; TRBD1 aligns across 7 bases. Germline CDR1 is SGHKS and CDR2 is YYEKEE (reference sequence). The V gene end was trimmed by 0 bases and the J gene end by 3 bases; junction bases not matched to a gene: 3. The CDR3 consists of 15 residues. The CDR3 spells CASSLDGTDYNEQFF. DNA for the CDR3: TGTGCCAGCAGCTTGGACGGGACAGACTACAATGAGCAGTTCTTC.

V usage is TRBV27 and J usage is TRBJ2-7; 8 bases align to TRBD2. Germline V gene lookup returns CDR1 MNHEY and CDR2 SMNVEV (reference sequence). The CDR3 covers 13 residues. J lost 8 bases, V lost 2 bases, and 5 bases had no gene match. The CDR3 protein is CASSLRREGKQYF. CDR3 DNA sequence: TGTGCCAGCAGTTTACGACGGGAGGGGAAGCAGTACTTC.

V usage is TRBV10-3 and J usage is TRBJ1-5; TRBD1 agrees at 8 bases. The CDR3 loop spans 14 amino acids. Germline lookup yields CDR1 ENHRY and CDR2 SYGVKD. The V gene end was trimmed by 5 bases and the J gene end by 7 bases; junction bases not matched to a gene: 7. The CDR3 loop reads CAISSDRGKQPQHF. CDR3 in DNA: TGTGCCATCAGTTCAGACAGGGGAAAACAGCCCCAGCATTTT.

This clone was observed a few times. CDR3 amino acids: CASSLVGTAKNIQYF. CDR3 nucleotides: TGTGCCAGCAGCTTAGTGGGCACAGCCAAAAACATTCAGTACTTC. The rearrangement links TRBV11-2 to TRBJ2-4, with no clear D. Germline V gene sequence: CDR1 SGHAT, CDR2 FQNNGV. V was shortened by 1 base and J by 0 bases, with 7 bases between the two germline ends. The CDR3 is made up of 15 amino acids.

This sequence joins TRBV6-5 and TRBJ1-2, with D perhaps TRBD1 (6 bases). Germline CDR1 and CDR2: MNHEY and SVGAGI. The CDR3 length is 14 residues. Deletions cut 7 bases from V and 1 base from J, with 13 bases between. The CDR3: CASTGRTVNYGYTF. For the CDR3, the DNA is TGTGCCAGCACCGGGCGGACAGTTAACTATGGCTACACCTTC.

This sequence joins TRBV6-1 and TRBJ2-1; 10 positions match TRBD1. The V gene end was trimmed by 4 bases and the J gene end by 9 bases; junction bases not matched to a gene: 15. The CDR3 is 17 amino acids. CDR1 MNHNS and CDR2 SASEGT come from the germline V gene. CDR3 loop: CASSALPGTGVGGEQFF. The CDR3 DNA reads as TGTGCCAGCAGTGCACTTCCCGGGACAGGGGTCGGGGGTGAGCAGTTCTTC.

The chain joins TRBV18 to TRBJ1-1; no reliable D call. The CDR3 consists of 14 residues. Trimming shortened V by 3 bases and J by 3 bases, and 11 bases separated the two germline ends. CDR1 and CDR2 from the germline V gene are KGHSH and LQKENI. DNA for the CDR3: TGTGCCAGCTCACCGGCGGGTTTCGACACTGAAGCTTTCTTT. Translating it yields CASSPAGFDTEAFF. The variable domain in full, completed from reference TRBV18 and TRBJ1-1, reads NAGVMQNPRHLVRRRGQEARLRCSPMKGHSHVYWYRQLPEEGLKFMVYLQKENIIDESGMPKERFSAEFPKEGPSILRIQQVVRGDSAAYFCASSPAGFDTEAFFGQGTRLTVV.